This entry features one T cell receptor (beta chain) sequence. This entry belongs to a study of long-term antiretroviral therapy in people with HIV. Trimming cost V 5 bases and J 5 bases, with 15 bases left between them. CDR1 is MNHNY and CDR2 is SVGAGI in the germline V gene (reference sequence). The CDR3 covers 14 residues. An immunoSEQ assay, version v3.0, was performed at survey level. Produced via immunoSEQ multiplex PCR; TCRdb's table is partial and in-frame only. The repertoire holds fewer than 30,000 clones, with around 83% as singletons. The chain links TRBV6-6 to TRBJ2-5, with D tentatively TRBD1 or TRBD2 (6 bases each). The material was unsorted PBMCs, obtained 0.7 years before starting antiretroviral therapy. This TCR derives from a man younger than 40 with HIV. The DNA of the CDR3 is TGTGCCAGCAGTGTCAAGGGGGGCTATGAGACCCAGTACTTC. As protein: CASSVKGGYETQYF.